These 16 T cell receptor beta chains share one sample of origin, sequenced in a study of blood T cell repertoires in COVID-19. Generated by immunoSEQ multiplex PCR, the TCRdb table keeps only in-frame clones and is missing some. The sample includes fewer than 200,000 clones, 80% of them seen just once. Sequencing was performed on peripheral blood. The receptors originated from a man aged 55-75 years with acute or convalescent COVID-19.

The rearrangement joins TRBV6-2 or TRBV6-3 to TRBJ1-1; D gene unclear. The CDR3 runs 13 residues. Trimming removed 3 bases from V and 2 bases from J, with 7 bases in between. The V gene's germline CDR1 is MNHEY and CDR2 SVGEGT. The CDR3 loop is CASSYLGNTEAFF. The CDR3, as DNA: TGTGCCAGCAGTTATCTAGGAAACACTGAAGCTTTCTTT.

V usage is TRBV29-1 and J usage is TRBJ1-1, with D possibly matching TRBD1 (5 bases). V dropped 5 bases and J dropped 4 bases, with 11 bases sitting between them. Germline V gene sequence: CDR1 SQVTM, CDR2 ANQGSEA. The CDR3 has 12 amino acids. The DNA for the CDR3 is TGCAGCGTTAGATCAGGGCCCACTGAAGCTTTCTTT. It specifies CSVRSGPTEAFF.

The chain joins TRBV5-8 to TRBJ2-1; 12 bases fit TRBD2. With 4 bases clipped from V and 5 bases from J, the junction kept 10 bases outside the gene matches. The CDR3 consists of 17 residues. Germline V gives CDR1 SGHTS, CDR2 YDEGEE. CDR3 sequence reads: CASSAPGTSGLHNEQFF. The CDR3 nucleotides read TGTGCCAGCAGCGCCCCCGGGACTAGCGGGCTTCACAATGAGCAGTTCTTC.

V gene TRBV6-5 combines with J gene TRBJ1-4, with 10 positions matching TRBD1. V was pared by 6 bases and J by 7 bases, with 5 bases of the junction left unmatched. CDR1 is MNHEY, CDR2 SVGAGI, per germline. This CDR3 is 14 amino acids long. The CDR3 loop is CASRRQGASEKLFF. In DNA, the CDR3 is TGTGCCAGCAGAAGACAGGGGGCTTCTGAAAAACTGTTTTTT.

The chain links TRBV18 to TRBJ1-1, with TRBD1 matching over 7 bases. V lost 4 bases to trimming and J lost 1 base; unmatched junction nucleotides: 3. The CDR3 is made up of 14 amino acids. Germline V gene lookup returns CDR1 KGHSH and CDR2 LQKENI. Written as DNA, the CDR3 is TGTGCCAGCTCACAAGGACAGGCGAACACTGAAGCTTTCTTT. Translating it yields CASSQGQANTEAFF.

The table lists this clone with a few counts. The J gene is TRBJ1-5, the V gene TRBV7-8, with 7 positions matching TRBD1. V lost 8 bases and J lost 0; bases outside the gene matches: 10. The CDR3 loop spans 16 amino acids. The germline V gene encodes CDR1 SGHVS and CDR2 FQNEAQ. The chain's CDR3 is CASGGQGVDSNQPQHF. CDR3 in DNA: TGTGCCAGCGGGGGGCAGGGGGTAGATAGCAATCAGCCCCAGCATTTT.

The chain carries TRBV9 and TRBJ2-1; TRBD2 aligns across 7 bases. The CDR3 runs 14 residues. Germline CDR1 reads SGDLS; CDR2 reads YYNGEE. The trim removed 4 bases at V and 5 bases at J, leaving 6 bases unmatched. The CDR3 region has the DNA TGTGCCAGCAGCCTCGGGGGGACGAACAATGAGCAGTTCTTC. Translated: CASSLGGTNNEQFF.

The chain carries TRBV3-1 (or the pseudogene TRBV3-2) and TRBJ2-2; 9 bases map to TRBD1. Germline CDR1 and CDR2: LGHDT and YNNKEL (reference sequence). Germline trimming cut 6 bases from V and 5 bases from J; bases unmatched to any gene: 7. The CDR3 length is 15 residues. The CDR3 is CASRLQGAGTGELFF. CDR3 bases: TGTGCCAGCAGACTACAGGGGGCTGGTACCGGGGAGCTGTTTTTT.

J is TRBJ2-1 and V is TRBV4-1; D unresolved. V lost 3 bases, J lost 8 bases, and 8 bases lay in between. Germline loops: CDR1 MGHRA, CDR2 YSYEKL. The CDR3 is 12 amino acids. CDR3 bases: TGCGCCAGCAGCCATGTAAGCTATGAGCAGTTCTTC. Amino acids: CASSHVSYEQFF.

The chain joins TRBV10-3 to TRBJ1-2, with D tentatively TRBD1 (5 bases). CDR1 is ENHRY and CDR2 is SYGVKD in the germline V gene. This CDR3 spans 12 amino acids. Trimming took 5 bases from V and 5 from J, leaving 9 bases between them. CDR3: CAISPGGYGYTF. The CDR3 coding sequence is TGTGCCATCAGTCCGGGGGGTTATGGCTACACCTTC.

The rearrangement links TRBV2 to TRBJ2-5; D is possibly TRBD2 (5 bases). The V end was cut by 0 bases, the J end by 2 bases, with 16 bases between. The V gene's germline CDR1 is SNHLY and CDR2 FYNNEI. The CDR3 totals 17 residues. The CDR3 reads CASSEAFLLRDQETQYF. In nucleotides, the CDR3 is TGTGCCAGCAGTGAAGCATTTCTCCTCCGGGATCAAGAGACCCAGTACTTC. Filled out from reference TRBV2 and TRBJ2-5, the complete variable domain reads EPEVTQTPSHQVTQMGQEVILRCVPISNHLYFYWYRQILGQKVEFLVSFYNNEISEKSEIFDDQFSVERPDGSNFTLKIRSTKLEDSAMYFCASSEAFLLRDQETQYFGPGTRLLVL.

This clone was recorded only once. The V call is TRBV6-5, the J call TRBJ1-1; D possibly corresponds to TRBD1 (6 bases). The V end lost 6 bases, the J end lost 2 bases, and 16 bases lay between the germline ends. CDR3 size: 15 residues. CDR1 and CDR2 from the germline V gene are MNHEY and SVGAGI. The CDR3 loop is CASSFIGQTNTEAFF. DNA for the CDR3: TGTGCCAGCAGCTTCATCGGACAGACAAACACTGAAGCTTTCTTT.

This chain joins TRBV24-1 and TRBJ1-2; 8 bases match TRBD1. The trim removed 12 bases at V and 1 base at J, leaving 6 bases unmatched. From germline, CDR1 is KGHDR and CDR2 SFDVKD. The CDR3 is made up of 13 amino acids. CDR3 bases: TGTGCCCCGCGGACAGGGAATAACTATGGCTACACCTTC. Translation: CAPRTGNNYGYTF.

Only a few counts were recorded for this clone. The rearrangement links TRBV30 to TRBJ1-1; 7 nucleotides align to TRBD1. The CDR3 contains 14 residues. Unmatched junction bases numbered 9, after V lost 5 bases and J lost 3 bases. Germline-derived CDR1 and CDR2 are GTSNPN and SVGIG (reference sequence). CDR3 sequence (DNA): TGTGCCTGGGGTCACATAGACAGGGACACTGAAGCTTTCTTT. It is translated as CAWGHIDRDTEAFF.

J is TRBJ1-2 and V is TRBV4-3; weak D call: TRBD1 (5 bases). The CDR3 extends over 16 amino acids. Germline V gene lookup returns CDR1 LGHNA and CDR2 YSLEER. V shed 1 base and J shed 5 bases, with 17 bases lying between them. CDR3 amino acids: CASSQAVGGRGYGYTF. CDR3 DNA: TGCGCCAGCAGCCAAGCAGTCGGGGGAAGAGGGTATGGCTACACCTTC.

The V and J genes are TRBV7-2 and TRBJ2-5; D may be TRBD1 (6 bases). V was pared by 2 bases and J by 2 bases, with 15 bases between. Germline lookup yields CDR1 SGHTA and CDR2 FQGNSA. CDR3 size: 16 residues. CDR3 coding DNA: TGTGCCAGCAGCTTAAGGGCCAGGGGAGCACAAGAGACCCAGTACTTC. Residues: CASSLRARGAQETQYF.